This T cell receptor (beta chain) comes out of a study of T cells after yellow fever vaccination. There are many counts of this clonotype. What it binds is not known. Germline V CDR1 and CDR2: MGHRA, YSYEKL. Trimming removed 1 base from V and 0 bases from J, with 6 bases in between. This CDR3 spans 15 amino acids. One entry per CDR3 protein results from TCRdb running MiXCR on the 5' RACE reads. The sample contains 60,000 to 95,000 distinct CDR3 sequences, around 7.1% of which appear only once. Study observations and caveats: Repertoires sorted by FACS could include abundant clonotypes that are contaminants from the bulk population.

The source of this sequence is a man aged 18 to 30 who received the YFV17D yellow fever vaccine. Sequencing used CD8+ T cells sorted from PBMCs, obtained approximately 11 days after the first yellow fever vaccination. The J gene is TRBJ2-2, the V gene TRBV4-1; D gene unclear. The CDR3 nucleotides read TGCGCCAGCAGCCAAGTTACTTCGAACACCGGGGAGCTGTTTTTT. Translated, it gives CASSQVTSNTGELFF.